This T cell receptor beta chain was identified in a study of CD8+ T cells in alopecia areata. About the research overall: In an open-label trial, patients got 5 to 10 mg tofacitinib twice daily. Study-level points and caveats: Shared TCR sequences were less clear between patients than in mice, possibly partly from HLA diversity.

A word on this clone: Its cognate antigen is unknown. This sample also contains other DNA sequences that code for the same CDR3.

Investigators isolated RNA and reverse transcribed it into cDNA to act as the sequencing template. TCRdb's table, derived via immunoSEQ multiplex PCR, lists solely in-frame clones and lacks some. In the table there are roughly 200,000 clones, 50% to 70% of which are singletons. The germline V gene encodes CDR1 SQVTM and CDR2 ANQGSEA. The CDR3 runs to 13 residues. Trimming removed 4 bases from V and 1 base from J, with 9 bases in between. The sequenced sample was CD4+ T cells sorted from blood, obtained at week 0. V and J are TRBV29-1 and TRBJ2-3, with D perhaps matching TRBD1 (6 bases). The source of this sequence is a human donor with alopecia areata. The CDR3 spells CSVGGRGTDTQYF. The DNA of the CDR3 is TGCAGCGTTGGGGGGCGCGGCACAGATACGCAGTATTTT.